Listed below are T cell receptor beta chains from one sample, sequenced in a study of T cells after yellow fever vaccination. TCRdb re-derived calls from the 5' RACE reads in MiXCR, one entry per CDR3 protein. The sample lists some 550,000 distinct CDR3 sequences; over 15% were seen once. Sequenced material: PBMCs, taken 15 days after the yellow fever booster vaccination. The receptor set was obtained from a man aged 25-45 years who received the YFV17D yellow fever vaccine. Both conserved end residues are part of each CDR3. D genes are given only for firm matches. Expanded clones get a size class; other rows say once, few or many, or leave the size out.

j_gene | abundance | d_gene | v_gene | CDR3nt | CDR3aa
TRBJ2-1 | few | . | TRBV29-1 | TGCAGCGTTGGACTGAATGAGCAGTTCTTC | CSVGLNEQFF
TRBJ2-6 | . | TRBD1 | TRBV4-3 | TGCGCCAGCACCCGCAGGCCCGCTCGACAGGGCTCAGGCGGGGCCAACGTCCTGACTTTC | CASTRRPARQGSGGANVLTF
TRBJ2-5 | . | . | TRBV11-2 | TGTGCCAGCAGCTTATATCGTGAACAAGAGACCCAGTACTTC | CASSLYREQETQYF
TRBJ2-1 | few | . | TRBV20-1 | TGCAGTGCTAGATTTACCCGCGGACGGATAAATGAGCAGTTCTTC | CSARFTRGRINEQFF
TRBJ2-5 | many | TRBD1 | TRBV5-1 | TGCGCCAGCAGTCCCGGACAGGGGGGAGAGACCCAGTACTTC | CASSPGQGGETQYF
TRBJ2-2 | few | TRBD2 | TRBV3-1 | TGTGCCAGCAGCCTCGCCCCTAGCGGGAAAGCCGGGGAGCTGTTTTTT | CASSLAPSGKAGELFF
TRBJ2-5 | . | . | TRBV15 | TGTGCCACCAGCAGAGCGCCCGGGGAGACCCAGTACTTC | CATSRAPGETQYF
TRBJ2-7 | many | TRBD2 | TRBV27 | TGTGCCAGCAGGGTACTAGCGGGAGTTCACGAGCAGTACTTC | CASRVLAGVHEQYF
TRBJ2-3 | few | . | TRBV20-1 | TGCAGTGCTCCCCCTAAGGTTACAGATACGCAGTATTTT | CSAPPKVTDTQYF
TRBJ2-3 | . | . | TRBV6-2/TRBV6-3 | TGTGCCAGCAGTTACACAAATGTGGATACGCAGTATTTT | CASSYTNVDTQYF
TRBJ2-1 | few | TRBD2 | TRBV20-1 | TGCAGTGCTAGAGATTGGGCTGGGACTAGCGGGGGTGAGCAGTTCTTC | CSARDWAGTSGGEQFF
TRBJ2-1 | few | . | TRBV5-4 | TGTGCCAGCAGCCCAGGACAGCAAGTCTCCTACAATGAGCAGTTCTTC | CASSPGQQVSYNEQFF
TRBJ2-3 | few | . | TRBV5-6 | TGTGCCAGCAGCTTCCGGGACTGGCCCCCGGATACGCAGTATTTT | CASSFRDWPPDTQYF
TRBJ2-3 | . | . | TRBV24-1 | TGTGCCACCAACTATGGGGGAGCGGGTACGCAGTATTTT | CATNYGGAGTQYF
TRBJ2-7 | few | TRBD2 | TRBV12-3/TRBV12-4 | TGTGCCAGCAGTTCCTCGGGGGGTCGCGAGCAGTACTTC | CASSSSGGREQYF
TRBJ2-7 | few | . | TRBV3-1 | TGTGCCAGCAGCCAAGAAGGGACTGAATACGAGCAGTACTTC | CASSQEGTEYEQYF
TRBJ2-1 | . | . | TRBV20-1 | TGCAGTGCTAGAGCTTACACCGACAGGAGATCCTACAATGAGCAGTTCTTC | CSARAYTDRRSYNEQFF
TRBJ2-1 | few | TRBD1 | TRBV29-1 | TGCAGCCACGGGACAGGGGGCAATGAGCAGTTCTTC | CSHGTGGNEQFF
TRBJ1-2 | . | . | TRBV12-3/TRBV12-4 | TGTGCCAGCAGTTTAGATCCGGGAAGGATCACCTTC | CASSLDPGRITF
TRBJ2-3 | few | . | TRBV4-2 | TGTGCCAGCAGCCCAGGGCCGCCCACTAGTTTCGGCACAGATACGCAGTATTTT | CASSPGPPTSFGTDTQYF
TRBJ2-1 | . | TRBD1 | TRBV5-4 | TGTGCCAGCAGCCTTGGGGCGGACAGGGGGAATGAGCAGTTCTTC | CASSLGADRGNEQFF
TRBJ2-2 | few | TRBD2 | TRBV5-1 | TGCGCCAGCAGCGGGGGGACTAGCTCTTACACCGGGGAGCTGTTTTTT | CASSGGTSSYTGELFF
TRBJ2-3 | . | . | TRBV10-3 | TGTGCCATCAGTCGAGAAGCTACGCAGTATTTT | CAISREATQYF
TRBJ2-1 | . | . | TRBV7-9 | TGTGCCAGCAGCTCGCGAGGGTTCGTGGAGAATGAGCAGTTCTTC | CASSSRGFVENEQFF